This T cell receptor beta chain derives from a study of cytomegalovirus exposure and HLA in healthy donors. The PCR contained 60 Vbeta and 13 Jbeta primers. TCRdb's table, derived via immunoSEQ multiplex PCR, lists solely in-frame clones and lacks some. The sample consists of roughly 150,000 clones, 75% to 90% of them appearing once. The CDR3 length is 12 residues. The germline gives CDR1 MDHEN, CDR2 SYDVKM. Between the trimmed V and J ends, which lost 7 bases and 10 bases, there was a span of 14 bases. The chain carries TRBV28 and TRBJ2-1, with TRBD1 as a possible D gene (7 bases). This receptor was identified in a young woman in good health and CMV-seronegative. The sequenced sample was PBMCs. The CDR3 DNA is TGTGCCAGCATGGAGGGGGCGCGGGAGCAGTTCTTC. Its translation is CASMEGAREQFF.